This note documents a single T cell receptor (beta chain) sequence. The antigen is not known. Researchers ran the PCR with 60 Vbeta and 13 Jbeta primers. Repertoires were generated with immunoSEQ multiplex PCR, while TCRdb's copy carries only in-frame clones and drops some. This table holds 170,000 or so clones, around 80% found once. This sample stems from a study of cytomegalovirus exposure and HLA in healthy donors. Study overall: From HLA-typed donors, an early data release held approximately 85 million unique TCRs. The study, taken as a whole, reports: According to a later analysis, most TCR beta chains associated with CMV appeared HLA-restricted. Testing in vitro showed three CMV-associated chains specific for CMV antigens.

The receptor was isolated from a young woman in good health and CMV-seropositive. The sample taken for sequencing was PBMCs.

CDR3 sequence reads: CASSIGLEQFF. CDR3 bases: TGTGCCAGTAGTATAGGTCTTGAGCAGTTCTTC. This rearrangement joins TRBV19 to TRBJ2-1; D gene unclear. V lost 1 base and J 9 bases, leaving 4 bases between the germline ends. The CDR3 loop spans 11 amino acids. Germline lookup yields CDR1 LNHDA and CDR2 SQIVND (reference sequence).